Each of the 17 T cell receptor beta chains below was sequenced from the same sample in a study of shared clonotypes between healthy human individuals. Repertoires were generated with immunoSEQ multiplex PCR, while TCRdb's copy carries only in-frame clones and drops some. The sample consists of more than 2 million clones, about 94% of them appearing once. Naive-designated CD8 cells lacked CD45RO, were positively enriched for CCR7, and omitted terminally differentiated effector memory CD45RA+ cells. The material sequenced was naive CD8+ T cells from PBMCs. These receptors were obtained from a man between 18 and 35 years old in good health. Some clones in this sample may be carry-over from other donors' samples.

Points on this clone: The same CDR3 arises from other DNA sequences in this sample as well. The J gene is TRBJ1-4, the V gene TRBV15; D may be TRBD1 (6 bases). The CDR3 loop spans 14 amino acids. Per germline, CDR1 LNHNV and CDR2 YYDKDF (reference sequence). The V end lost 3 bases, the J end lost 5 bases, and 10 bases lay between the germline ends. The CDR3 region is CATSRGRGNEKLFF. The CDR3 region has the DNA TGTGCCACCAGCAGGGGGAGGGGGAATGAAAAACTGTTTTTT.

This sequence joins TRBV4-3 and TRBJ2-3; D not certain. CDR3 length equals 15 residues. V was cut by 1 base and J by 4 bases, with 12 bases left in between. Germline values: CDR1 LGHNA, CDR2 YSLEER. The chain's CDR3 is CASSQGVASPDTQYF. The CDR3 bases are TGCGCCAGCAGCCAAGGGGTGGCTAGTCCAGATACGCAGTATTTT.

The CDR3 coding sequence is TGCGCCAGCAGCTTGGGCAGGGGGCTGAATGAGCAGTTCTTC. Protein: CASSLGRGLNEQFF. This chain links TRBV5-1 with TRBJ2-1, with 8 bases fitting TRBD1. The CDR3 spans 14 residues. Germline lookup yields CDR1 SGHRS and CDR2 YFSETQ. Trimming at V came to 0 bases and at J to 7 bases, leaving 3 bases not matched to a gene.

The chain uses TRBV5-6 and TRBJ2-7, with 7 bases lining up with TRBD2. V lost 4 bases, J lost 6 bases, and 10 bases stayed unmatched. Germline V gives CDR1 SGHDT, CDR2 YYEEEE. This CDR3 is built from 14 residues. The CDR3 DNA follows: TGTGCCAGCAGCAGCGGGACTTTCGTTCTCGAGCAGTACTTC. Translating it yields CASSSGTFVLEQYF.

The V and J genes are TRBV7-9 and TRBJ1-4; 7 nucleotides match TRBD1. There are 15 residues in the CDR3. With V trimmed by 1 base and J by 10 bases, 9 bases remained unmatched. CDR1 is SEHNR and CDR2 is FQNEAQ in the germline V gene (reference sequence). CDR3 sequence: CASSLVGLEGAKLFF. DNA for the CDR3: TGTGCCAGCAGCTTAGTTGGGCTGGAGGGGGCAAAACTGTTTTTT.

In the case of this clone: Distinct nucleotide sequences in the sample also encode this CDR3. The gene calls are TRBV19 and TRBJ2-7, with TRBD1 matching 7 bases. This CDR3 is 13 amino acids long. J was trimmed by 0 bases and V by 6 bases; bases with no gene match: 2. The germline CDR1 and CDR2 sequences are LNHDA and SQIVND (reference sequence). The CDR3, as DNA: TGTGCCAGTAGGGACAGGAGCTCCTACGAGCAGTACTTC. Protein product: CASRDRSSYEQYF. Full variable domain (outside the CDR3, taken from reference TRBV19 and TRBJ2-7): DGGITQSPKYLFRKEGQNVTLSCEQNLNHDAMYWYRQDPGQGLRLIYYSQIVNDFQKGDIAEGYSVSREKKESFPLTVTSAQKNPTAFYLCASRDRSSYEQYFGPGTRLTVT.

The rearrangement uses TRBV11-2 and TRBJ2-7; 9 bases align to TRBD1. Trimming removed 6 bases from V and 6 bases from J; junction bases left unmatched: 12. The CDR3 consists of 15 residues. Germline V gene lookup returns CDR1 SGHAT and CDR2 FQNNGV. CDR3 sequence (DNA): TGTGCCAGCAGTCCGCCCGGGACAGGGACCCTCGAGCAGTACTTC. It encodes CASSPPGTGTLEQYF.

This clone showed up just once. The V call is TRBV7-3, the J call TRBJ2-7; 7 bases are shared with TRBD1. Germline CDR1 and CDR2: SGHTA and FQGTGA. V shed 6 bases, J shed 5 bases, and the junction held 13 bases outside the gene matches. The CDR3 is made up of 15 amino acids. CDR3 sequence reads: CASSPHGTVRNEQYF. CDR3 in DNA: TGTGCCAGCAGTCCACACGGGACAGTTCGTAACGAGCAGTACTTC.

V is TRBV27 and J is TRBJ2-7; 7 bases are a match to TRBD1. The V gene end was trimmed by 3 bases and the J gene end by 4 bases; junction bases not matched to a gene: 6. The germline CDR1 and CDR2 sequences are MNHEY and SMNVEV (reference sequence). The CDR3 spans 14 residues. CDR3 residues: CASSLGQLVYEQYF. Written as DNA, the CDR3 is TGTGCCAGCAGTTTGGGACAGCTGGTTTACGAGCAGTACTTC.

The chain couples TRBV7-9 to TRBJ1-4, with unresolved D. The V and J ends lost 5 bases and 6 bases respectively, with 16 bases between them. CDR1 and CDR2 (germline): SEHNR, FQNEAQ (reference sequence). The CDR3 sequence is 15 residues long. The CDR3 region is CASSGRREADEKLFF. In nucleotides, the CDR3 is TGTGCCAGCAGCGGCCGACGGGAGGCTGATGAAAAACTGTTTTTT.

In regard to this clone: At the DNA level, this CDR3 is encoded by other sequences in the same sample as well. This chain links TRBV5-1 with TRBJ1-5; D gene unclear. The CDR3 covers 13 residues. The V end lost 0 bases, the J end lost 2 bases, and 3 bases lay between the germline ends. CDR1 and CDR2 (germline): SGHRS, YFSETQ. In DNA, the CDR3 is TGCGCCAGCAGCTTGGATGGCAATCAGCCCCAGCATTTT. Translated, it gives CASSLDGNQPQHF.

The V and J genes are TRBV29-1 and TRBJ1-2; D unresolved. The V gene's germline CDR1 is SQVTM and CDR2 ANQGSEA. V was pared by 2 bases and J by 4 bases, with 11 bases between. This CDR3 comprises 13 residues. Here the CDR3 DNA reads TGCAGCGTTGAACCGGTTCTGGGCTATGGCTACACCTTC. Amino acid sequence: CSVEPVLGYGYTF.

This chain links TRBV7-8 with TRBJ1-3, with TRBD1 as a possible D gene (5 bases). Germline CDR1 SGHVS, CDR2 FQNEAQ. Trimming removed 5 bases at V and 2 bases at J, with 10 bases between. This CDR3 is 14 amino acids long. CDR3 sequence (DNA): TGTGCCAGCAGCCGAAGGACACCTGGAAACACCATATATTTT. It is translated as CASSRRTPGNTIYF.

The V and J genes are TRBV14 and TRBJ2-7; D might be TRBD1 (5 bases). This CDR3 is 14 amino acids long. Germline CDR1 is SGHDN and CDR2 is FVKESK. V shed 1 base and J shed 6 bases, with 13 bases lying between them. This chain's CDR3 is CASSQGTFLFEQYF. CDR3 nucleotide sequence: TGTGCCAGCAGCCAAGGGACATTCCTCTTCGAGCAGTACTTC.

This chain joins TRBV10-3 and TRBJ2-7; weak D call: TRBD2 (5 bases). This CDR3 has 16 amino acids. Trimming removed 5 bases from V and 0 bases from J, with 17 bases in between. CDR1 is ENHRY, CDR2 SYGVKD, per germline. CDR3 bases: TGTGCCATCAGTAGCCGCGGAGGTTGGAGCTCCTACGAGCAGTACTTC. This sequence encodes CAISSRGGWSSYEQYF.

The V and J genes are TRBV4-3 and TRBJ2-7; 8 bases align to TRBD1. The V and J ends lost 4 bases and 2 bases, in that order; junction bases with no gene match: 7. The CDR3 spans 15 residues. Per germline, CDR1 LGHNA and CDR2 YSLEER. CDR3 in DNA: TGCGCCAGCAGCCCCGGGACAGGTAGCACCTACGAGCAGTACTTC. This codes for CASSPGTGSTYEQYF.

V usage is TRBV5-1 and J usage is TRBJ1-1; a possible D gene is TRBD1 (6 bases). CDR1 SGHRS and CDR2 YFSETQ come from the germline V gene. This CDR3 region has 15 residues. V lost 4 bases and J 1 base, leaving 14 bases between the germline ends. In DNA form, the CDR3 reads TGCGCCAGCAGCGCTGGACAGTTTTCGAACACTGAAGCTTTCTTT. This sequence encodes CASSAGQFSNTEAFF.